This T cell receptor (beta chain) was found in a study of blood T cell repertoires in COVID-19 (dated by TCRdb to between 2020 and 2021). The study in broad terms: The collaborator samples originated in the United States, Italy and Spain and spanned the acute and convalescent phases of COVID-19. The material from the prospective study consisted of cDNA or gDNA derived from T cells, B-cell-depleted T cells, or PBMCs. Deeply sampled blood TCRbeta repertoires from subjects exposed to, actively infected with, or recovered from COVID-19 were included in the dataset. The repertoires were released in a freely available public database intended as a resource for research on the immune response to SARS-CoV-2. The samples were drawn from the first 160 participants of the ongoing ImmuneRACE study and from 950 to 1,500 subjects provided by 6 global collaborators. Nearly every sample came with metadata listing a de-identified subject ID, COVID-19 status, age in years and sex. Where available, HLA class I and class II types were obtained from metadata supplied by the sample provider rather than from assay-based typing. Overall study outcomes, separate from this receptor: The amount of clinical and demographic metadata varied by source and participant and was provided uncurated.

After removal of 7 bases from V and 4 bases from J, the junction retains 11 bases not matched to a gene. The germline V gene supplies CDR1 MDHEN and CDR2 SYDVKM. The CDR3 contains 16 residues, cysteine and phenylalanine counted. Left in the record is the CDR3 DNA by itself, 48 bases read in frame from the first base. The collaborating institutions used their own protocols to collect whole blood in K2EDTA tubes. For TCRbeta analysis, collaborators shipped samples as frozen whole blood, isolated PBMCs, or DNA extracted from either of those sample types. The immunoSEQ Assay, a bias-controlled multiplex PCR, was used to amplify TCRbeta CDR3 regions from genomic DNA. Per the authors' processing: The number of nucleated cells in each sample was estimated from the amplification of reference gene primers within the assay. Sequence reads were collapsed and filtered to measure the absolute abundance of every unique TCRbeta CDR3 rearrangement. For each sample, productive Simpson clonality was calculated as the square root of Simpson's diversity index over productive rearrangements. TCRdb retrieved this table from immuneACCESS and kept in-frame rearrangements only. Not all clones are present; in checked studies, unresolved V genes account for under half, and no reason is known for the remainder. The V and J calls and clone size come from that table; D and trimming were worked out from the DNA. This sample is represented by about 190,000 clones; roughly 84% of them were singletons. Roughly 20% of the sample goes to the ten largest clones.

Concerning this clone itself: No cognate antigen has been identified for it. Qualities for individual bases were not recorded, and no much larger clone is one base off.

The clonotype originates from a human donor in a cohort sampled during active COVID-19. Recombination connected TRBV28 to TRBJ2-1, and TRBD2 matches 9 of the central bases. The material sequenced was peripheral blood. The DNA sequence is as follows: TGTGCCAGCAACCGGTGGCGGGAGGGCCTTTACAATGAGCAGTTCTTC. The resulting protein is CASNRWREGLYNEQFF. Reference TRBV28 and TRBJ2-1 genes cover what lies past the CDR3, so the full variable domain is DVKVTQSSRYLVKRTGEKVFLECVQDMDHENMFWYRQDPGLGLRLIYFSYDVKMKEKGDIPEGYSVSREKKERFSLILESASTNQTSMYLCASNRWREGLYNEQFFGPGTRLTVL.